This T cell receptor (beta chain) derives from a study of CD8 T cells in ankylosing spondylitis. Concerning this clonotype: Its antigen is undetermined.

Findings and caveats of the study: Existing reports had already noted some motif variants in reactive arthritis synovial fluid and blood. There was a TCR beta motif, made of several highly homologous variants, that appeared characteristic of ankylosing spondylitis blood. Reportedly, matched ankylosing spondylitis synovial fluid was significantly enriched for disease-linked clones.

CDR3 length: 13 amino acids. V lost 4 bases and J lost 9, with 14 bases in between. The germline gives CDR1 SGHRS, CDR2 YFSETQ. Quantitative 5'-RACE with molecular barcodes produced the TCR beta libraries. MiXCR, applied by TCRdb to the 5' RACE reads, yields one record per CDR3 protein. The sample records some 350,000 distinct CDR3 sequences, approximately 15% being singletons. This rearrangement joins TRBV5-1 to TRBJ1-3; D not certain. This sequence originates from a male donor with ankylosing spondylitis or in good health (not recorded which). The sample comprised blood, either unsorted or a sorted T cell fraction (not recorded which). The CDR3: CASSEQPWSTIYF. DNA of the CDR3: TGCGCCAGCAGCGAACAGCCCTGGAGCACCATATATTTT. Variable domain in full (rest from reference TRBV5-1 and TRBJ1-3): KAGVTQTPRYLIKTRGQQVTLSCSPISGHRSVSWYQQTPGQGLQFLFEYFSETQRNKGNFPGRFSGRQFSNSRSEMNVSTLELGDSALYLCASSEQPWSTIYFGEGSWLTVV.